This T cell receptor beta chain is drawn from a study of shared clonotypes between healthy human individuals. Points from the study as a whole: Naive CD4 clonotypes overlapped across several donors at 4.5% to 5.5%. Apart from blood, nothing was sampled; tissue repertoires likely differ.

Using immunoSEQ multiplex PCR, the repertoire was profiled, and TCRdb retains in-frame clones only, with some absent. The table has around 700,000 clones, about two thirds seen once. This CDR3 comprises 15 residues. From germline, CDR1 is MDHEN and CDR2 SYDVKM. Trimming stripped 6 bases from V and 0 bases from J, with 12 bases between. Comment on this clone: Its antigen is as yet unknown.

The chain recombines TRBV28 with TRBJ1-3; D is perhaps TRBD1 (6 bases). This clonotype was sampled from a woman aged 25-40 years in good health. Sample: memory CD4+ T cells sorted from blood. Stated subset: CD45RA-negative fraction. The CDR3, as DNA: TGTGCCAGCAGGACCGGACAGCGCTCTGGAAACACCATATATTTT. This translates into CASRTGQRSGNTIYF. The complete variable domain, with remaining parts taken from reference TRBV28 and TRBJ1-3, reads DVKVTQSSRYLVKRTGEKVFLECVQDMDHENMFWYRQDPGLGLRLIYFSYDVKMKEKGDIPEGYSVSREKKERFSLILESASTNQTSMYLCASRTGQRSGNTIYFGEGSWLTVV.